The 8 T cell receptor beta chains reported below all come from one sample, sequenced in a study of regulatory T cells in long-lasting Graves disease. Through Arm-PCR of CDR3 regions and iRepertoire HTBI primers, TCR beta libraries were built. Each CDR3 protein gets one entry after TCRdb re-called the multiplex PCR reads with MiXCR. The sample records more than 300,000 distinct CDR3 sequences, 15% to 19% being singletons. As to time point: newly diagnosed GD, antithyroid drugs for less than 3 months. PBMCs were the source of the RNA used for TCR sequencing. Specimen: peripheral blood mononuclear cells (PBMCs), collected at new diagnosis, from a patient treated with antithyroid drugs. These receptor sequences come from a female donor with Graves disease.

This clonotype has ten or more counts. This chain connects TRBV6-1 to TRBJ1-2; D is undetermined. The CDR3 is 12 amino acids. Germline CDR1 is MNHNS and CDR2 is SASEGT. Trimming left V 8 bases short and J 4 bases short, with 11 bases between. CDR3 loop: CASSTFTYGYTF. The CDR3 nucleotides are TGTGCCAGCTCTACGTTCACCTATGGCTACACCTTC.

This clonotype has a count of ten or more. The V and J genes are TRBV30 and TRBJ1-2; D remains unclear. Germline V gene lookup returns CDR1 GTSNPN and CDR2 SVGIG (reference sequence). Trimming pared 0 bases from V and 5 bases from J, leaving 10 bases between. The CDR3 is 13 amino acids. For the CDR3, the DNA is TGTGCCTGGAGTGTCGGGGATGATTATGGCTACACCTTC. Residues: CAWSVGDDYGYTF. The full variable domain, completed using reference TRBV30 and TRBJ1-2, is SQTIHQWPATLVQPVGSPLSLECTVEGTSNPNLYWYRQAAGRGLQLLFYSVGIGQISSEVPQNLSASRPQDRQFILSSKKLLLSDSGFYLCAWSVGDDYGYTFGSGTRLTVV.

This clonotype was observed a single time. The chain has TRBV4-1 and TRBJ2-1, with D possibly being TRBD2 (6 bases). The germline gives CDR1 MGHRA, CDR2 YSYEKL. Deletions cut 4 bases from V and 10 bases from J, with 14 bases between. This CDR3 spans 13 amino acids. The CDR3 region has the DNA TGCGCCAGCAGCCCAGCTAGCGTCAGGGAGCAGTTCTTC. This gives the protein CASSPASVREQFF.

This clonotype showed up just a few times. The rearrangement uses TRBV24-1 and TRBJ1-2; 9 bases are a match to TRBD1. The V and J ends lost 2 bases and 8 bases, in that order; junction bases with no gene match: 11. Germline CDR1 reads KGHDR; CDR2 reads SFDVKD. This CDR3 comprises 16 residues. The DNA of the CDR3 is TGTGCCACCAGTGATTCTACCGGGACAGGGCTGGGCGGCTACACCTTC. Translated: CATSDSTGTGLGGYTF.

The genes are TRBV30 and TRBJ2-7, with D perhaps TRBD2 (5 bases). The J call is in doubt because the DNA end fits TRBJ2-3 better. CDR3 size: 13 residues. Germline V gives CDR1 GTSNPN, CDR2 SVGIG (reference sequence). CDR3 in amino acids: CAWSARLPGTQYF. The CDR3 nucleotides are TGTGCCTGGAGTGCCCGACTACCCGGTACGCAGTATTTT.

Only a few counts were recorded for this clonotype. This may arise from a read error, as a much more abundant clone is one base away. In DNA, the CDR3 is TGTGTCAGCACCAGGGGGGGACAGGGCCCATCGGCCCAGTACTTC. Protein: CVSTRGGQGPSAQYF. V gene TRBV6-1 combines with J gene TRBJ2-5, with 9 bases aligning to TRBD1. The germline V gene has CDR1 MNHNS and CDR2 SASEGT. The CDR3 runs to 15 residues.

The chain carries TRBV7-2 and TRBJ2-7, with TRBD2 identical over 12 bases. The CDR3 loop spans 17 amino acids. CDR1 and CDR2 (germline): SGHTA, FQGNSA. J gave up 3 bases and V 5 bases, and 11 bases lay outside the gene matches. The CDR3 DNA is TGTGCCAGCAGCGCAACCTCGACTAGCGGGAGTTTCTACGAGCAGTACTTC. It is translated as CASSATSTSGSFYEQYF.

By share, this clonotype counts as medium-sized. The gene calls are TRBV11-2 and TRBJ2-3; D is unresolved. The CDR3 is made up of 11 amino acids. Germline V gene lookup returns CDR1 SGHAT and CDR2 FQNNGV. Deletions cut 2 bases from V and 3 bases from J, with 0 bases between. CDR3 region: CASSLTDTQYF. The CDR3 nucleotides read TGTGCCAGCAGCTTAACAGATACGCAGTATTTT.